This TCR beta chain was documented in a study of blood T cell repertoires in COVID-19. As for the study in general: Some COVID-19 samples were acute and others convalescent; all came from the United States, Italy and Spain. In each case, the material was cDNA or gDNA derived from T cells, B-cell-depleted T cells, or PBMCs.

As processed by the authors: Cell counts per sample came from amplifying reference gene primers. The repertoire was sequenced with immunoSEQ multiplex PCR; TCRdb's copy has only in-frame clones and lacks some. For V, J and clone size, that table is used; D and trimming come from the DNA. The repertoire includes approximately 140,000 clones, roughly 84% of them detected once, and less than 2.5% sits in the top ten. Germline CDR1 MNHEY, CDR2 SMNVEV (reference sequence). This CDR3 has 13 amino acids. Germline trimming cut 3 bases from V and 7 bases from J; bases unmatched to any gene: 6. The sequenced material came from peripheral blood. This sequence was found in a man between 70 and 80 years old with acute or convalescent COVID-19. This chain joins TRBV27 and TRBJ2-7; the match to TRBD1 covers 7 bases. The CDR3 region is CASSLDTRGEQYF. CDR3 in DNA: TGTGCCAGCAGTTTGGACACCAGGGGGGAGCAGTACTTC.